The rows below give T cell receptor beta chains drawn from one sample of a study of graft-versus-host responses after intestinal transplantation. Clones were sequenced by immunoSEQ multiplex PCR, and TCRdb holds only the in-frame ones, with some missing. The table includes tens of thousands of clones, 90% to 95% detected once. The starting material was PBMCs, obtained 16 days after intestinal transplant. These receptor sequences come from a human patient who received an intestinal transplant, so some T cells may come from the graft donor. Each CDR3 is given with its conserved first and last residue. The D gene is left open where the match is weak. The listing skips clone size in some rows; elsewhere it reads once, few, many or a size class.

d_gene,v_gene,j_gene,abundance,CDR3nt,CDR3aa
-,TRBV11-3,TRBJ2-1,-,TGTGCCAGCAGCTTAGAAGGAGATAATGAGCAGTTCTTC,CASSLEGDNEQFF
-,TRBV11-3,TRBJ2-7,-,TGTGCCAGCAGCTCAGGAGAGTCCTACGAGCAGTACTTC,CASSSGESYEQYF
TRBD1,TRBV11-2,TRBJ2-7,-,TGTGCCAGCAGAAGTCCCGGGACAGTGATCCACGAGCAGTACTTC,CASRSPGTVIHEQYF
-,TRBV4-2,TRBJ2-5,-,TGTGCCAGCAGCCCCCTGTCTCAGACTCAAGAGACCCAGTACTTC,CASSPLSQTQETQYF
-,TRBV5-1,TRBJ2-1,-,TGCGCCAGCAGCTTTTCGGGCCCCCCGGGGAATGAGCAGTTCTTC,CASSFSGPPGNEQFF
TRBD2,TRBV28,TRBJ2-7,-,TGTGCCAGCAGCAGCAGGGAGGGCACCTACGAGCAGTACTTC,CASSSREGTYEQYF
-,TRBV18,TRBJ1-5,-,TGTGCCAGTTCACAGCTGTATAGCAATCAGCCCCAGCATTTT,CASSQLYSNQPQHF
-,TRBV21-1,TRBJ2-7,-,TGTGCCAGCAGCAAGGGCGGGCCTCTAGGAACCTACGAGCAGTACTTC,CASSKGGPLGTYEQYF
-,TRBV28,TRBJ1-3,-,TGTGCCAGCAGTTTATCCTCGACAGGTAGAAACACCATATATTTT,CASSLSSTGRNTIYF
-,TRBV5-3,TRBJ1-1,-,TGTGCCAGCAGCTTGGTCTCTGAGGAAGCTTTCTTT,CASSLVSEEAFF
TRBD2,TRBV5-1,TRBJ2-7,-,TGCGCCAGCAGCGGACAGGGGACTAGCGGGAGCGAGCAGTACTTC,CASSGQGTSGSEQYF
-,TRBV9,TRBJ2-1,-,TGTGCCAGCAGCGTAGCGGGACTGAATGAGCAGTTCTTC,CASSVAGLNEQFF
-,TRBV9,TRBJ2-5,-,TGTGCCAGCAGCGTCGCCACAGGGTACCAAGAGACCCAGTACTTC,CASSVATGYQETQYF
-,TRBV7-9,TRBJ2-7,-,TGTGCCAGCAGCTTAGAGCAGAAGATTCCCTACGAGCAGTACTTC,CASSLEQKIPYEQYF
TRBD1,TRBV18,TRBJ2-7,-,TGTGCCAGCTCACCCCAGGGGGCGCGAGGATACGAGCAGTACTTC,CASSPQGARGYEQYF
-,TRBV27,TRBJ1-5,-,TGTGCCAGCAGTTTTGAGCTAGATCAGCCCCAGCATTTT,CASSFELDQPQHF
-,TRBV10-2,TRBJ2-3,-,TGCGCCAGCGCCCCGAAATACACAGATACGCAGTATTTT,CASAPKYTDTQYF
-,TRBV19,TRBJ2-1,-,TGTGCCAGTAGTTACTTCGCTCGAGACTACAATGAGCAGTTCTTC,CASSYFARDYNEQFF
-,TRBV30,TRBJ1-3,-,TGTGCCTGGAGTGCCGCAGTGGGGGAAAGCAGCACCATATATTTT,CAWSAAVGESSTIYF
-,TRBV4-2,TRBJ2-2,-,TGTGCCAGCAGCCAAGATGCGGGGAACGGGGAGCTGTTTTTT,CASSQDAGNGELFF
TRBD2,TRBV27,TRBJ2-7,-,TGTGCCAGCAGTCCGGGACTAGCGGGTTACGAGCAGTACTTC,CASSPGLAGYEQYF
-,TRBV4-3,TRBJ2-1,-,TGCGCCAGCTCGCAAGACCCCCCGGGAGTGAGTTACAATGAGCAGTTCTTC,CASSQDPPGVSYNEQFF
TRBD2,TRBV2,TRBJ2-1,once,TGTGCCAGCAGTCCCAGCGGGGTCCACAATGAGCAGTTCTTC,CASSPSGVHNEQFF
-,TRBV6-1,TRBJ1-1,-,TGTGCCAGCAGCCCCACCCAGGGAAGGGGGGCTTTCTTT,CASSPTQGRGAFF
-,TRBV27,TRBJ2-7,-,TGTGCCAGCAGTTTTCTGGGGGAGATCGAGCAGTACTTC,CASSFLGEIEQYF
-,TRBV7-2,TRBJ2-2,-,TGTGCCAGCAGCCCCGGGGGGGACAGGAGCGGGGAGCTGTTTTTT,CASSPGGDRSGELFF
-,TRBV9,TRBJ1-1,-,TGTGCCAGCAGCTCAGGGGACTTACCGAACACTGAAGCTTTCTTT,CASSSGDLPNTEAFF
TRBD1,TRBV7-7,TRBJ2-7,-,TGTGCCAGCAGCTTAGGGACAGGGCCCTCCTACGAGCAGTACTTC,CASSLGTGPSYEQYF